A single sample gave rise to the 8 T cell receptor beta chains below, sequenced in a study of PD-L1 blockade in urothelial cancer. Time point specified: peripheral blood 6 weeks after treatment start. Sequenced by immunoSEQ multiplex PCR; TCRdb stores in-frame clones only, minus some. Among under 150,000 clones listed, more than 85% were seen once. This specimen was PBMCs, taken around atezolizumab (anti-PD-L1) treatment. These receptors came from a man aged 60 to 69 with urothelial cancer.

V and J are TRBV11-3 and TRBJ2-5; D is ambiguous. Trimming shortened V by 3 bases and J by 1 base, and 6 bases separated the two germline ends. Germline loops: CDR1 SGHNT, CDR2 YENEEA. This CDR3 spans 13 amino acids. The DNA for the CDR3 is TGTGCCAGCAGCTTTTTCGGCCAAGAGACCCAGTACTTC. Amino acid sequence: CASSFFGQETQYF.

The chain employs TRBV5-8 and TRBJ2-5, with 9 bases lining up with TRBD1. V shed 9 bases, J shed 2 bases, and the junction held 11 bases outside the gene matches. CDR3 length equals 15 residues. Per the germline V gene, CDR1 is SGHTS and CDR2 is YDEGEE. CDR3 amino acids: CATTFPDRGQETQYF. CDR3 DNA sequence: TGTGCCACCACCTTCCCTGACAGGGGGCAAGAGACCCAGTACTTC. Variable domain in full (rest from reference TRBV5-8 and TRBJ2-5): EAGVTQSPTHLIKTRGQQATLRCSPISGHTSVYWYQQALGLGLQFLLWYDEGEERNRGNFPPRFSGRQFPNYSSELNVNALELEDSALYLCATTFPDRGQETQYFGPGTRLLVL.

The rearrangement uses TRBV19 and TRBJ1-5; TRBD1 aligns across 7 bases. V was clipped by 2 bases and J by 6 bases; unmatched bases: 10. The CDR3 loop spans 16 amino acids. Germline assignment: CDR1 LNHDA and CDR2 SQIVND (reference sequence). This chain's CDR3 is CASSISGTALGQPQHF. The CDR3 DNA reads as TGTGCCAGTAGTATATCCGGGACAGCCTTGGGTCAGCCCCAGCATTTT. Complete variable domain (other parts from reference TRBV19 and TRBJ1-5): DGGITQSPKYLFRKEGQNVTLSCEQNLNHDAMYWYRQDPGQGLRLIYYSQIVNDFQKGDIAEGYSVSREKKESFPLTVTSAQKNPTAFYLCASSISGTALGQPQHFGDGTRLSIL.

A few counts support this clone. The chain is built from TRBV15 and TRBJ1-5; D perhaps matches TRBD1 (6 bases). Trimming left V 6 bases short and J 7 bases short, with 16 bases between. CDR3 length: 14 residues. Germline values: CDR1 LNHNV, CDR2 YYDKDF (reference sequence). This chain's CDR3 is CATSWDGGTQPQHF. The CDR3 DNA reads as TGTGCCACCAGTTGGGACGGTGGGACACAGCCCCAGCATTTT.

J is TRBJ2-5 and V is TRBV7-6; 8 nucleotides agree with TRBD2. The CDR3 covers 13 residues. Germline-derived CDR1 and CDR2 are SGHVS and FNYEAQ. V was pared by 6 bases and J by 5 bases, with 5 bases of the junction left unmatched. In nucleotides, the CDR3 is TGTGCCAGCAGTCTTAGCGGGGCGGAGACCCAGTACTTC. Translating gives CASSLSGAETQYF.

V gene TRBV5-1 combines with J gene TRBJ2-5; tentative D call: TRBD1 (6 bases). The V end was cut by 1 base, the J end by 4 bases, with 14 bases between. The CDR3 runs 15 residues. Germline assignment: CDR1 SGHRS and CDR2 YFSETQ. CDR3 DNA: TGCGCCAGCAGCTTGAGCCAGGGGTCGCGAGAGACCCAGTACTTC. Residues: CASSLSQGSRETQYF. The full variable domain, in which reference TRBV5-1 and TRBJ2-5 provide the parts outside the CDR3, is KAGVTQTPRYLIKTRGQQVTLSCSPISGHRSVSWYQQTPGQGLQFLFEYFSETQRNKGNFPGRFSGRQFSNSRSEMNVSTLELGDSALYLCASSLSQGSRETQYFGPGTRLLVL.

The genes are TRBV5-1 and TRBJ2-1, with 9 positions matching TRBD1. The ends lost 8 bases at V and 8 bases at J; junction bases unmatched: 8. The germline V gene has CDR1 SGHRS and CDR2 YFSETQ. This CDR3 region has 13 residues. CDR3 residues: CASRRQGDHEQFF. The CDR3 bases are TGCGCCAGTAGAAGACAGGGGGATCATGAGCAGTTCTTC.

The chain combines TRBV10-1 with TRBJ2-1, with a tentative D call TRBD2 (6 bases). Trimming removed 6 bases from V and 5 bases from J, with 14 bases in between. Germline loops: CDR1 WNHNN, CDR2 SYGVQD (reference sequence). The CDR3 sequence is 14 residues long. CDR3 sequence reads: CASSTGGVNNEQFF. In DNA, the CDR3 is TGCGCCAGCAGCACTGGAGGGGTTAACAATGAGCAGTTCTTC.